This entry lists 26 T cell receptor beta chains sequenced from one sample in a study of T cell repertoires in ileal Crohn's disease. Repertoires were generated with immunoSEQ multiplex PCR, while TCRdb's copy carries only in-frame clones and drops some. This sample has 10,000 to 15,000 clones, with roughly four fifths found just once. The sequencing sample was made of ileal tissue. These TCRs come from an adult with Crohn's disease.

The chain carries TRBV2 and TRBJ2-7; 7 nucleotides match TRBD2. The CDR3 is 16 residues long. V was clipped by 6 bases and J by 1 base; unmatched bases: 12. Germline V gene data show CDR1 as SNHLY and CDR2 as FYNNEI. In DNA form, the CDR3 reads TGTGCCAGCAGGTCACTCGAGCGGGGACCATCCTACGAGCAGTACTTC. Translated: CASRSLERGPSYEQYF.

The chain carries TRBV5-6 and TRBJ1-4; D is undetermined. Trimming stripped 0 bases from V and 0 bases from J, with 6 bases between. Germline V gives CDR1 SGHDT, CDR2 YYEEEE. CDR3 length: 15 residues. CDR3 region: CASSLGGATNEKLFF. The DNA of the CDR3 is TGTGCCAGCAGCTTGGGGGGAGCAACTAATGAAAAACTGTTTTTT.

This clone was seen just once. V usage is TRBV18 and J usage is TRBJ1-4, with D maybe TRBD1 (5 bases). The length of the CDR3 is 15 residues. Germline V gene sequence: CDR1 KGHSH, CDR2 LQKENI. Trimming took off 1 base at V and 5 bases at J, with 11 bases between the two ends. The CDR3 DNA reads as TGTGCCAGCTCACCACAACCGTCAGGGAATGAAAAACTGTTTTTT. This translates into CASSPQPSGNEKLFF.

The genes are TRBV2 and TRBJ2-3, with D uncertain. The CDR3 consists of 14 residues. V lost 5 bases, J lost 6 bases, and 15 bases lay in between. Per the germline V gene, CDR1 is SNHLY and CDR2 is FYNNEI. The CDR3 DNA sequence: TGTGCCAGCAGTTGGCGGATCTTCAAGGATACGCAGTATTTT. Its translation is CASSWRIFKDTQYF.

This chain links TRBV5-1 with TRBJ1-4, with 7 bases fitting TRBD1. The V gene's germline CDR1 is SGHRS and CDR2 YFSETQ. The CDR3 totals 15 residues. J was trimmed by 8 bases and V by 4 bases; bases with no gene match: 11. CDR3 loop: CASSPSTGSREKLFF. The CDR3, as DNA: TGCGCCAGCAGCCCCTCGACAGGGAGTCGCGAAAAACTGTTTTTT. The variable domain in full, with the rest retrieved from reference TRBV5-1 and TRBJ1-4, is KAGVTQTPRYLIKTRGQQVTLSCSPISGHRSVSWYQQTPGQGLQFLFEYFSETQRNKGNFPGRFSGRQFSNSRSEMNVSTLELGDSALYLCASSPSTGSREKLFFGSGTQLSVL.

This clone has a single count. The chain combines TRBV5-1 with TRBJ2-3; 9 bases are shared with TRBD1. Germline CDR1 is SGHRS and CDR2 is YFSETQ. CDR3 length: 16 amino acids. V was clipped by 0 bases and J by 2 bases; unmatched bases: 4. DNA for the CDR3: TGCGCCAGCAGCTTGGCCGGGACAGGGCTCACAGATACGCAGTATTTT. It codes for CASSLAGTGLTDTQYF. The full variable domain, rest sourced from reference TRBV5-1 and TRBJ2-3, is KAGVTQTPRYLIKTRGQQVTLSCSPISGHRSVSWYQQTPGQGLQFLFEYFSETQRNKGNFPGRFSGRQFSNSRSEMNVSTLELGDSALYLCASSLAGTGLTDTQYFGPGTRLTVL.

The V and J genes are TRBV18 and TRBJ1-2, with 9 bases aligning to TRBD1. The germline gives CDR1 KGHSH, CDR2 LQKENI. The CDR3 is made up of 16 amino acids. V was clipped by 6 bases and J by 4 bases; unmatched bases: 12. CDR3 sequence reads: CASSFKDRGPSYGYTF. The CDR3 bases are TGTGCCAGCTCCTTTAAGGACAGGGGACCGTCCTATGGCTACACCTTC.

This rearrangement joins TRBV13 to TRBJ2-1, with 7 bases lining up with TRBD2. Germline V lookup: CDR1 PRHDT, CDR2 FYEKMQ (reference sequence). This CDR3 region has 15 residues. Trimming removed 4 bases from V and 7 bases from J; junction bases left unmatched: 10. CDR3 sequence: CASSSERDARNEQFF. The CDR3 region has the DNA TGTGCCAGCAGCTCCGAGCGGGATGCTCGAAATGAGCAGTTCTTC.

The chain carries TRBV6-1 and TRBJ2-7; D might be TRBD1 (6 bases). Trimming stripped 6 bases from V and 4 bases from J, with 13 bases between. The CDR3 contains 13 residues. Germline V gives CDR1 MNHNS, CDR2 SASEGT. The CDR3 reads CASRTQGLYEQYF. CDR3 coding DNA: TGTGCCAGCAGGACACAGGGATTGTACGAGCAGTACTTC.

The CDR3 spells CASSIAARESGYEQYF. CDR3 nucleotides: TGTGCCAGTAGTATAGCCGCGCGGGAGTCTGGCTACGAGCAGTACTTC. The V gene is TRBV19, the J gene TRBJ2-7, with 7 bases lining up with TRBD2. The CDR3 has 16 residues. V dropped 1 base and J dropped 3; count of bases not matched to a gene: 9. Germline loops: CDR1 LNHDA, CDR2 SQIVND (reference sequence).

The chain uses TRBV28 and TRBJ1-1; D may be TRBD1 (6 bases). V was trimmed by 8 bases and J by 3 bases, leaving 22 bases between them. This CDR3 comprises 16 residues. Per the germline V gene, CDR1 is MDHEN and CDR2 is SYDVKM. CDR3 in amino acids: CASPADGGPSDTEAFF. CDR3 nucleotide sequence: TGTGCCAGCCCCGCCGACGGGGGGCCATCGGACACTGAAGCTTTCTTT.

This clone appeared a few times. This chain uses TRBV6-6 with TRBJ1-2; tentatively, D is TRBD1 (5 bases). Per germline, CDR1 MNHNY and CDR2 SVGAGI (reference sequence). This CDR3 is built from 16 residues. V gave up 0 bases and J gave up 0 bases, with 11 bases separating them. CDR3 nucleotides: TGTGCCAGCAGTTACTCGCAGGGCCCAACTAACTATGGCTACACCTTC. Amino acid sequence: CASSYSQGPTNYGYTF.

The V gene is TRBV30, the J gene TRBJ2-1; the D gene is possibly TRBD2 (6 bases). The CDR3 length is 14 residues. Per the germline V gene, CDR1 is GTSNPN and CDR2 is SVGIG (reference sequence). V was shortened by 0 bases and J by 5 bases, with 11 bases between the two germline ends. The CDR3 is CAWSVQRGNNEQFF. The CDR3 DNA reads as TGTGCCTGGAGTGTACAACGGGGGAACAATGAGCAGTTCTTC.

This clone was seen only a few times. The chain recombines TRBV6-5 with TRBJ1-2, with 9 bases fitting TRBD1. The CDR3 loop spans 14 amino acids. Germline CDR1 and CDR2: MNHEY and SVGAGI. V lost 6 bases to trimming and J lost 8 bases; unmatched junction nucleotides: 10. The CDR3 DNA is TGTGCCAGCAGCCCGGGACAGGGCTTCGGCGGCTACACCTTC. Translating gives CASSPGQGFGGYTF.

This chain joins TRBV7-2 and TRBJ2-7, with a tentative D call TRBD1 (5 bases). The germline CDR1 and CDR2 sequences are SGHTA and FQGNSA. The CDR3 length is 14 residues. V lost 1 base to trimming and J lost 0 bases, with 7 bases between them. Here the CDR3 DNA reads TGTGCCAGCAGCTTAGACAGGTCCTCCTACGAGCAGTACTTC. It specifies CASSLDRSSYEQYF.

Note on this clone: Within the sample, other DNA sequences also encode this same CDR3. The gene calls are TRBV15 and TRBJ1-5; D unclear. The CDR3 covers 15 residues. Germline CDR1 is LNHNV and CDR2 is YYDKDF (reference sequence). The V and J ends lost 0 bases and 0 bases respectively, with 6 bases between them. CDR3 amino acids: CATSRDPGSNQPQHF. The CDR3 bases are TGTGCCACCAGCAGAGATCCCGGTAGCAATCAGCCCCAGCATTTT.

V and J are TRBV4-1 and TRBJ2-1; TRBD2 matches at 13 bases. This CDR3 comprises 16 residues. In germline, CDR1 is MGHRA, CDR2 YSYEKL. V lost 1 base, J lost 9 bases, and 6 bases stayed unmatched. CDR3 in amino acids: CASSQGLWTSGGEQFF. CDR3 nucleotide sequence: TGCGCCAGCAGCCAAGGCCTGTGGACTAGCGGGGGTGAGCAGTTCTTC.

This chain links TRBV5-6 with TRBJ2-7, with 9 positions matching TRBD2. Germline lookup yields CDR1 SGHDT and CDR2 YYEEEE. The CDR3 covers 16 residues. V was clipped by 0 bases and J by 4 bases; unmatched bases: 8. CDR3 residues: CASSLVGSGRSYEQYF. The CDR3 DNA is TGTGCCAGCAGCTTGGTGGGTAGCGGGAGATCATACGAGCAGTACTTC. Full variable domain (remainder filled in from reference TRBV5-6 and TRBJ2-7): DAGVTQSPTHLIKTRGQQVTLRCSPKSGHDTVSWYQQALGQGPQFIFQYYEEEERQRGNFPDRFSGHQFPNYSSELNVNALLLGDSALYLCASSLVGSGRSYEQYFGPGTRLTVT.

This chain connects TRBV27 to TRBJ1-5; possibly TRBD1 for D (6 bases). The CDR3 runs 14 residues. Per the germline V gene, CDR1 is MNHEY and CDR2 is SMNVEV (reference sequence). Trimming shortened V by 6 bases and J by 2 bases, and 11 bases separated the two germline ends. CDR3 sequence: CASRQGYGNQPQHF. The CDR3 DNA reads as TGTGCCAGCAGACAGGGTTACGGCAATCAGCCCCAGCATTTT.

This chain connects TRBV7-8 to TRBJ1-1; TRBD1 aligns across 9 bases. The CDR3 is 15 amino acids. The V gene end was trimmed by 4 bases and the J gene end by 7 bases; junction bases not matched to a gene: 10. The germline V gene has CDR1 SGHVS and CDR2 FQNEAQ. The CDR3 bases are TGTGCCAGCAGCTCAGGACAGGGGACGAATCTTGAAGCTTTCTTT. Amino acids: CASSSGQGTNLEAFF. Variable domain in full (rest from reference TRBV7-8 and TRBJ1-1): GAGVSQSPRYKVAKRGQDVALRCDPISGHVSLFWYQQALGQGPEFLTYFQNEAQLDKSGLPSDRFFAERPEGSVSTLKIQRTQQEDSAVYLCASSSGQGTNLEAFFGQGTRLTVV.

The chain links TRBV27 to TRBJ2-5; no definite D call. Deletions cut 1 base from V and 2 bases from J, with 11 bases between. The CDR3 is 15 residues long. Germline lookup yields CDR1 MNHEY and CDR2 SMNVEV (reference sequence). The CDR3 region is CASSLFGGIQETQYF. The CDR3 nucleotides read TGTGCCAGCAGTTTATTTGGCGGAATACAAGAGACCCAGTACTTC.

This chain connects TRBV2 to TRBJ2-3; D is possibly TRBD2 (6 bases). In germline, CDR1 is SNHLY, CDR2 FYNNEI. This CDR3 has 11 residues. V was shortened by 6 bases and J by 9 bases, with 10 bases between the two germline ends. The CDR3 DNA reads TGTGCCAGCAGGGACTATCCGACGCAGTATTTT. This translates into CASRDYPTQYF.

The J gene is TRBJ2-7, the V gene TRBV7-9, with a possible D match to TRBD1 (6 bases). Trimming removed 5 bases at V and 3 bases at J, with 17 bases between. Per germline, CDR1 SEHNR and CDR2 FQNEAQ (reference sequence). The CDR3 has 15 amino acids. CDR3 region: CASSLTGTSNYEQYF. The CDR3 DNA reads TGTGCCAGCAGCCTAACCGGGACATCAAACTACGAGCAGTACTTC.

This chain links TRBV4-1 with TRBJ2-1, with D perhaps matching TRBD2 (5 bases). The CDR3 loop spans 14 amino acids. Per germline, CDR1 MGHRA and CDR2 YSYEKL. Trimming pared 0 bases from V and 5 bases from J, leaving 8 bases between. CDR3 residues: CASSQDWRDNEQFF. The CDR3 nucleotides are TGCGCCAGCAGCCAAGATTGGCGGGACAATGAGCAGTTCTTC.

A single count supports this clone. The chain joins TRBV5-1 to TRBJ2-3; 8 positions match TRBD2. Germline CDR1 reads SGHRS; CDR2 reads YFSETQ. The V segment lost 4 bases and the J segment 2 bases; nucleotides outside the gene matches: 6. The CDR3 covers 15 residues. The CDR3 is CASSPAGVNTDTQYF. Here the CDR3 DNA reads TGCGCCAGCAGCCCAGCGGGGGTGAACACAGATACGCAGTATTTT.

The V call is TRBV19, the J call TRBJ1-5; tentatively, D is TRBD1 (5 bases). V dropped 4 bases and J dropped 5 bases, with 15 bases sitting between them. The CDR3 spans 15 residues. CDR1 LNHDA and CDR2 SQIVND come from the germline V gene (reference sequence). This chain's CDR3 is CASSTRRSGDQPQHF. The DNA of the CDR3 is TGTGCCAGTAGTACCCGTCGGTCGGGGGATCAGCCCCAGCATTTT. The variable domain in full, with the rest retrieved from reference TRBV19 and TRBJ1-5, is DGGITQSPKYLFRKEGQNVTLSCEQNLNHDAMYWYRQDPGQGLRLIYYSQIVNDFQKGDIAEGYSVSREKKESFPLTVTSAQKNPTAFYLCASSTRRSGDQPQHFGDGTRLSIL.